These 5 T cell receptor beta chains originate from one sample sequenced in a study of T-cell reconstitution after alpha-beta-depleted transplantation in children. It was with unique molecular identifiers that the TCRbeta library was prepared. TCRdb re-called the PCR reads through MiXCR, storing one row per CDR3 protein. The table shows over 550,000 distinct CDR3 sequences, with about 10% occurring only once. The material sequenced was PBMCs from the stem cell graft donor, taken from the stem cell graft. The receptors here all came from a human donor who donated a stem cell graft to a child with acute myeloid leukemia.

The chain recombines TRBV9 with TRBJ2-2, with D possibly being TRBD2 (5 bases). V gave up 0 bases and J gave up 4 bases, with 16 bases separating them. The CDR3 loop spans 17 amino acids. Germline V CDR1 and CDR2: SGDLS, YYNGEE. The CDR3 loop is CASSVEVGVSFTGELFF. For the CDR3, the DNA is TGTGCCAGCAGCGTAGAAGTGGGAGTGAGTTTCACCGGGGAGCTGTTTTTT.

This clonotype was seen ten or more times. The chain joins TRBV6-1 to TRBJ2-7; the D gene is possibly TRBD2 (5 bases). Germline CDR1 reads MNHNS; CDR2 reads SASEGT. The ends were cut back, 8 bases at V and 0 bases at J, with 14 bases in the middle. This CDR3 is built from 14 residues. The CDR3 is CASQEAGLSYEQYF. CDR3 in DNA: TGTGCCAGCCAGGAGGCGGGTCTCTCCTACGAGCAGTACTTC.

The sample holds a few counts of this clonotype. The V gene is TRBV7-3, the J gene TRBJ2-5; D remains unclear. The CDR3 has 13 amino acids. Germline assignment: CDR1 SGHTA and CDR2 FQGTGA. V shed 2 bases and J shed 1 base, with 5 bases lying between them. CDR3 nucleotide sequence: TGTGCCAGCAGCTTATTACCCCAAGAGACCCAGTACTTC. This gives the protein CASSLLPQETQYF.

This clonotype was picked up many times. The chain combines TRBV7-6 with TRBJ2-7; 10 bases are shared with TRBD2. The CDR3 length is 16 residues. The germline V gene has CDR1 SGHVS and CDR2 FNYEAQ. With 1 base clipped from V and 6 bases from J, the junction kept 9 bases outside the gene matches. The DNA of the CDR3 is TGTGCCAGCAGCTTAGGGACTAGCGGAACGATACTCGAGCAGTACTTC. Translating it yields CASSLGTSGTILEQYF.

This clonotype was found many times. The chain couples TRBV12-3 or TRBV12-4 to TRBJ2-1; D is perhaps TRBD2 (6 bases). The CDR3 consists of 13 residues. The V and J ends lost 10 bases and 9 bases respectively, with 19 bases between them. Here the CDR3 DNA reads TGTGCCACCACAACAACACTAGCCACTGAGCAGTTCTTC. The encoded protein is CATTTTLATEQFF.